The T cell receptor beta chain under discussion was sequenced for a study of T cells expressing NK-cell markers. About the study: One of eight sequenced donors was HCMV-seronegative; the other seven were seropositive.

TCRdb processed the 5' RACE reads again and assigns one entry to each CDR3 protein, with no DNA. The sample table sets out hundreds of thousands of distinct CDR3 sequences. Germline V CDR1 and CDR2: DFQATT, SNEGSKA (reference sequence). The CDR3 totals 12 residues. A note on this clonotype: Its antigen is not identified.

Study-wide results and limits: These same clonotypes (in a few donors) also led the CD3+CD56-NKG2C+ fraction.

The sequenced sample was blood T cells: a sorted CD56 or NKG2C T cell subset, CD4+ or CD8+ T cells, or bulk PBMC T cells (not recorded which). This chain joins TRBV20-1 and TRBJ2-1. The clonotype was recovered from a man aged 18 to 35 in good health. The CDR3 region is CSARELVGEQFF.